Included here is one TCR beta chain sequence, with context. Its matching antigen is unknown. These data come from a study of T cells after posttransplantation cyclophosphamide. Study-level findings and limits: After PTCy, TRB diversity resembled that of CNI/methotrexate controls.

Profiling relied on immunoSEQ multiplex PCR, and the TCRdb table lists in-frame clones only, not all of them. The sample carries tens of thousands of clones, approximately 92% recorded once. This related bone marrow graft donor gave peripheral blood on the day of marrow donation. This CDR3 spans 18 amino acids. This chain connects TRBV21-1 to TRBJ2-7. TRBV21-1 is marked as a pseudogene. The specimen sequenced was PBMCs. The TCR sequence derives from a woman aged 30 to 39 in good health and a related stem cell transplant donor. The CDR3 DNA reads TGTGCCAGCAGCAAAGTAATTCTCCCCGGGACGGATACCTACGAGCAGTACTTC. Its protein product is CASSKVILPGTDTYEQYF.